The next 27 T cell receptor beta chains were all read from a single sample in a study of blood T cell repertoires in COVID-19. Assay used: immunoSEQ multiplex PCR; TCRdb lists only in-frame clones, some missing. This sample has 200,000 to 250,000 clones, with about 76% found just once. Sequenced material: PBMCs or T cells enriched from blood (not recorded which). Receptors were obtained from a woman aged 50 to 60 with acute COVID-19.

This clone was counted only a few times. This sequence joins TRBV6-5 and TRBJ1-1; 8 bases are shared with TRBD1. V shed 7 bases, J shed 2 bases, and the junction held 9 bases outside the gene matches. CDR3 length: 15 amino acids. From germline, CDR1 is MNHEY and CDR2 SVGAGI. CDR3 coding DNA: TGTGCCAGCACCTCAGGGGGCGCATTTAACACTGAAGCTTTCTTT. Its translation: CASTSGGAFNTEAFF.

The chain uses TRBV7-9 and TRBJ2-7, with TRBD2 matching over 8 bases. V was pared by 6 bases and J by 2 bases, with 3 bases of the junction left unmatched. Germline lookup yields CDR1 SEHNR and CDR2 FQNEAQ (reference sequence). CDR3 length: 13 residues. DNA of the CDR3: TGTGCCAGCAGTTTCGGGGGGGCCTACGAGCAGTACTTC. Protein sequence: CASSFGGAYEQYF. Filled out from reference TRBV7-9 and TRBJ2-7, the complete variable domain reads DTGVSQNPRHKITKRGQNVTFRCDPISEHNRLYWYRQTLGQGPEFLTYFQNEAQLEKSRLLSDRFSAERPKGSFSTLEIQRTEQGDSAMYLCASSFGGAYEQYFGPGTRLTVT.

This clone occurred a few times. The CDR3 protein is CASSQGRSSGNTIYF. In nucleotides, the CDR3 is TGTGCCAGCAGCCAAGGGCGGAGCTCTGGAAACACCATATATTTT. The chain combines TRBV3-1 (or the pseudogene TRBV3-2) with TRBJ1-3; D is uncertain. There are 15 residues in the CDR3. Germline V gene lookup returns CDR1 LGHDT and CDR2 YNNKEL (reference sequence). V shed 1 base and J shed 0 bases, with 7 bases lying between them.

This rearrangement joins TRBV28 to TRBJ2-3; 16 bases are shared with TRBD2. V gave up 1 base and J gave up 9 bases; unmatched junction bases: 1. This CDR3 is built from 15 residues. From germline, CDR1 is MDHEN and CDR2 SYDVKM. The CDR3 region has the DNA TGTGCCAGCAGTTTATCGGGACTAGCGGGGGGGACGCAGTATTTT. Protein: CASSLSGLAGGTQYF.

This clone was recorded at least ten times. The V gene is TRBV7-2, the J gene TRBJ2-3; TRBD1 matches at 9 bases. The germline gives CDR1 SGHTA, CDR2 FQGNSA. The J segment lost 1 base and the V segment lost 4 bases, leaving 3 bases of the junction unmatched. This CDR3 is 15 amino acids long. The CDR3 nucleotides are TGTGCCAGCAGCTCCAGACAGGGGGGCACAGATACGCAGTATTTT. This gives the protein CASSSRQGGTDTQYF. Full variable domain (rest looked up from reference TRBV7-2 and TRBJ2-3): GAGVSQSPSNKVTEKGKDVELRCDPISGHTALYWYRQSLGQGLEFLIYFQGNSAPDKSGLPSDRFSAERTGGSVSTLTIQRTQQEDSAVYLCASSSRQGGTDTQYFGPGTRLTVL.

The chain carries TRBV7-2 and TRBJ2-1; D is unclear. This CDR3 comprises 14 residues. The germline CDR1 and CDR2 sequences are SGHTA and FQGNSA. Deletions cut 1 base from V and 7 bases from J, with 11 bases between. The CDR3 nucleotides are TGTGCCAGCAGCTTAGAATACAAGTTAAATGAGCAGTTCTTC. As protein: CASSLEYKLNEQFF.

This sequence joins TRBV12-3 or TRBV12-4 and TRBJ2-3; a possible D gene is TRBD1 (5 bases). The CDR3 is 13 residues long. V lost 2 bases to trimming and J lost 6 bases, with 9 bases between them. The CDR3 nucleotides are TGTGCCAGCAGTTTAACGACAGTCGATACGCAGTATTTT. Its protein is CASSLTTVDTQYF.

Of note for this clone: A read error may account for a junction end that differs from germline. V gene TRBV3-1 (or the pseudogene TRBV3-2) combines with J gene TRBJ2-7; 7 bases match TRBD1. The CDR3 extends over 12 amino acids. CDR1 LGHDT and CDR2 YNNKEL come from the germline V gene (reference sequence). Here the CDR3 reads CASSQDRGQVSF. The DNA for the CDR3 is TGTGCCAGCAGCCAAGATCGAGGACAGGTTTCCTTC.

The chain joins TRBV28 to TRBJ2-3; tentatively, D is TRBD1 (6 bases). CDR1 is MDHEN, CDR2 SYDVKM, per germline. Trimming took 6 bases from V and 0 from J, leaving 13 bases between them. The CDR3 is made up of 15 amino acids. CDR3: CASRRQVASTDTQYF. The CDR3, as DNA: TGTGCCAGCAGACGACAGGTGGCTAGCACAGATACGCAGTATTTT.

This clone showed up just a few times. The rearrangement links TRBV4-3 to TRBJ2-4; 9 positions match TRBD2. CDR3 length: 20 amino acids. In germline, CDR1 is LGHNA, CDR2 YSLEER. The junction had 13 bases not matched to a gene; V was cut back by 0 bases and J by 1 base. CDR3 sequence: CASSQETLEGLAAAKNIQYF. The CDR3 DNA sequence: TGCGCCAGCAGCCAAGAGACTTTAGAGGGACTAGCTGCTGCCAAAAACATTCAGTACTTC.

V gene TRBV5-8 combines with J gene TRBJ1-4, with 11 nucleotides matching TRBD1. V shed 0 bases, J shed 3 bases, and the junction held 7 bases outside the gene matches. The germline gives CDR1 SGHTS, CDR2 YDEGEE. The length of the CDR3 is 18 residues. This chain's CDR3 is CASSLAGQGVIANEKLFF. CDR3 bases: TGTGCCAGCAGCTTGGCGGGACAGGGGGTGATTGCTAATGAAAAACTGTTTTTT. The full variable domain, its missing parts supplied by reference TRBV5-8 and TRBJ1-4, is EAGVTQSPTHLIKTRGQQATLRCSPISGHTSVYWYQQALGLGLQFLLWYDEGEERNRGNFPPRFSGRQFPNYSSELNVNALELEDSALYLCASSLAGQGVIANEKLFFGSGTQLSVL.

This chain connects TRBV5-4 to TRBJ2-1, with 12 positions matching TRBD2. CDR1 is SGHNT, CDR2 YYREEE, per germline (reference sequence). CDR3 length: 15 amino acids. The junction had 6 bases not matched to a gene; V was cut back by 3 bases and J by 8 bases. The CDR3 bases are TGTGCCAGCAGCTCCCGACTAGCGGGAGACGATGAGCAGTTCTTC. It is translated as CASSSRLAGDDEQFF.

This sequence joins TRBV10-1 and TRBJ2-2; the D gene is possibly TRBD2 (5 bases). The CDR3 is 17 amino acids. V was cut by 4 bases and J by 0 bases, with 15 bases left in between. CDR1 is WNHNN, CDR2 SYGVQD, per germline (reference sequence). In DNA, the CDR3 is TGCGCCAGCAGTGCTCTGACGGGAAGCACGAACACCGGGGAGCTGTTTTTT. Protein: CASSALTGSTNTGELFF.

The chain links TRBV2 to TRBJ2-4, with 7 positions matching TRBD1. With 5 bases clipped from V and 3 bases from J, the junction kept 7 bases outside the gene matches. The CDR3 sequence is 15 residues long. Germline V gene data show CDR1 as SNHLY and CDR2 as FYNNEI. The CDR3 nucleotides read TGTGCCAGCAGTTTACAGGGGCTCGGCAAAAACATTCAGTACTTC. Protein product: CASSLQGLGKNIQYF.

Details on this clone: This same CDR3 is encoded by further DNA sequences in the sample. The genes are TRBV3-1 (or the pseudogene TRBV3-2) and TRBJ1-1; D not resolved. This CDR3 is built from 12 residues. The germline V gene has CDR1 LGHDT and CDR2 YNNKEL (reference sequence). The V gene lost 1 base and the J gene lost 4 bases, with 4 bases spanning the gap. CDR3 sequence reads: CASSQVRTEAFF. The CDR3, as DNA: TGTGCCAGCAGCCAAGTGCGCACTGAAGCTTTCTTT.

This clone was observed a single time. The gene calls are TRBV5-8 and TRBJ2-3; unclear D gene. The V gene's germline CDR1 is SGHTS and CDR2 YDEGEE. The CDR3 runs 12 residues. Trimming pared 5 bases from V and 5 bases from J, leaving 9 bases between. CDR3 protein: CASRLDVDTQYF. The CDR3 DNA sequence: TGTGCCAGCAGGTTAGATGTAGATACGCAGTATTTT.

The chain combines TRBV7-8 with TRBJ2-2, with D perhaps TRBD1 (6 bases). This CDR3 has 15 residues. Trimming took 7 bases from V and 3 from J, leaving 15 bases between them. Germline V gene data show CDR1 as SGHVS and CDR2 as FQNEAQ. The CDR3 nucleotides read TGTGCCAGCACAAAGGCCAGGGGAGACACCGGGGAGCTGTTTTTT. Translating it yields CASTKARGDTGELFF.

The gene calls are TRBV15 and TRBJ1-1; a possible D gene is TRBD1 (5 bases). The CDR3 is 15 amino acids. Trimming pared 4 bases from V and 0 bases from J, leaving 12 bases between. CDR1 is LNHNV and CDR2 is YYDKDF in the germline V gene (reference sequence). CDR3 region: CATSKERGVNTEAFF. CDR3 nucleotide sequence: TGTGCCACCAGCAAAGAAAGGGGTGTGAACACTGAAGCTTTCTTT.

This chain links TRBV25-1 with TRBJ1-4; 7 bases line up with TRBD1. The V and J ends lost 5 bases and 1 base, in that order; junction bases with no gene match: 4. Per the germline V gene, CDR1 is MGHDK and CDR2 is SYGVNS. This CDR3 is built from 15 residues. CDR3 sequence reads: CASSLYRGTNEKLFF. In DNA, the CDR3 is TGTGCCAGCAGTCTATACAGGGGAACTAATGAAAAACTGTTTTTT. The full variable domain, rest sourced from reference TRBV25-1 and TRBJ1-4, is EADIYQTPRYLVIGTGKKITLECSQTMGHDKMYWYQQDPGMELHLIHYSYGVNSTEKGDLSSESTVSRIRTEHFPLTLESARPSHTSQYLCASSLYRGTNEKLFFGSGTQLSVL.

J is TRBJ1-6 and V is TRBV11-3; D may be TRBD1 (5 bases). Germline loops: CDR1 SGHNT, CDR2 YENEEA. The CDR3 length is 16 residues. Trimming removed 4 bases at V and 0 bases at J, with 10 bases between. As DNA, the CDR3 is TGTGCCAGCAGCTCGGACACAAGCTCCTATAATTCACCCCTCCACTTT. Its protein product is CASSSDTSSYNSPLHF.

The V call is TRBV25-1, the J call TRBJ1-4; 9 nucleotides line up with TRBD1. The CDR3 has 16 residues. V trimming: 1 base; J trimming: 7 bases; junction bases outside the gene matches: 7. Germline CDR1 is MGHDK and CDR2 is SYGVNS. This CDR3 reads CASSEFGQGLGEKLFF. In DNA form, the CDR3 reads TGTGCCAGCAGTGAATTTGGACAGGGGCTGGGTGAAAAACTGTTTTTT.

This chain uses TRBV11-3 with TRBJ1-1, with 7 bases lining up with TRBD1. The germline V gene has CDR1 SGHNT and CDR2 YENEEA. This CDR3 region has 12 residues. V shed 5 bases and J 8 bases; nucleotides not matched to a gene: 5. The CDR3 DNA sequence: TGTGCCAGCAGCCGTACAGGGGCCGAAGCTTTCTTT. It is translated as CASSRTGAEAFF.

This clone was seen a few times. The chain recombines TRBV6-1 with TRBJ1-6, with D possibly TRBD1 on 6 matching bases. Trimming pared 2 bases from V and 6 bases from J, leaving 14 bases between. Germline values: CDR1 MNHNS, CDR2 SASEGT. The CDR3 has 16 amino acids. Written as DNA, the CDR3 is TGTGCCAGCAGTGAACCTGGGGGCCTGGGTAATTCACCCCTCCACTTT. Protein sequence: CASSEPGGLGNSPLHF.

The chain joins TRBV28 to TRBJ1-2; 9 bases line up with TRBD1. The junction had 9 bases not matched to a gene; V was cut back by 5 bases and J by 8 bases. This CDR3 region has 14 residues. CDR1 and CDR2 from the germline V gene are MDHEN and SYDVKM. CDR3 nucleotides: TGTGCCAGCAGTCGGGGACAGGGAAGGGGAGGCTACACCTTC. Protein sequence: CASSRGQGRGGYTF.

On this clone: Different DNA sequences within this sample yield the same CDR3. The chain has TRBV10-3 and TRBJ1-2; D gene ambiguous. The CDR3 has 13 amino acids. CDR1 ENHRY and CDR2 SYGVKD come from the germline V gene. V lost 4 bases and J lost 2, with 8 bases in between. The CDR3: CAISADTNYGYTF. CDR3 DNA: TGTGCCATCAGTGCCGACACCAACTATGGCTACACCTTC.

The chain uses TRBV9 and TRBJ2-7; TRBD1 aligns across 7 bases. The CDR3 is 14 residues long. Germline-derived CDR1 and CDR2 are SGDLS and YYNGEE. V lost 3 bases to trimming and J lost 3 bases; unmatched junction nucleotides: 6. CDR3 amino acids: CASSGGTVNYEQYF. The DNA for the CDR3 is TGTGCCAGCAGCGGTGGGACAGTGAACTACGAGCAGTACTTC.

This clone was observed a handful of times. V and J are TRBV7-9 and TRBJ1-1; TRBD1 agrees at 7 bases. The CDR3 runs 13 residues. The V segment lost 5 bases and the J segment 1 base; nucleotides outside the gene matches: 1. The germline CDR1 and CDR2 sequences are SEHNR and FQNEAQ (reference sequence). The CDR3 here is CASSGQENTEAFF. In DNA form, the CDR3 reads TGTGCCAGCAGCGGACAGGAGAACACTGAAGCTTTCTTT. Drawing the rest from reference TRBV7-9 and TRBJ1-1, the complete variable domain is DTGVSQNPRHKITKRGQNVTFRCDPISEHNRLYWYRQTLGQGPEFLTYFQNEAQLEKSRLLSDRFSAERPKGSFSTLEIQRTEQGDSAMYLCASSGQENTEAFFGQGTRLTVV.